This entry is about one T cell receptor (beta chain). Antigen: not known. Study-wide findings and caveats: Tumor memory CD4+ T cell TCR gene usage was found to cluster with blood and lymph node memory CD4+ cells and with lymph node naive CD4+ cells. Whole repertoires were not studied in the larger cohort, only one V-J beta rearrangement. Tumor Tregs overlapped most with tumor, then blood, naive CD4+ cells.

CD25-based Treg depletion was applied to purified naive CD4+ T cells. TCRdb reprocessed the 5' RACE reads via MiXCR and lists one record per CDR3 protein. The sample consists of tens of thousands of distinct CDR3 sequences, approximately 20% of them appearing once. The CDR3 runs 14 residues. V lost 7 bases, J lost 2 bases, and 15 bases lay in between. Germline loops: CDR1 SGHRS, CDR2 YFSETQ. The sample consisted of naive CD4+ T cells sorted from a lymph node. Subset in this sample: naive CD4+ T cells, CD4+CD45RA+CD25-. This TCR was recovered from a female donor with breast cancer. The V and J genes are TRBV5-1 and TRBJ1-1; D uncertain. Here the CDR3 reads CASGPSRDNTEAFF. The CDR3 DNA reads TGCGCCAGCGGCCCGAGCAGAGACAACACTGAAGCTTTCTTT.